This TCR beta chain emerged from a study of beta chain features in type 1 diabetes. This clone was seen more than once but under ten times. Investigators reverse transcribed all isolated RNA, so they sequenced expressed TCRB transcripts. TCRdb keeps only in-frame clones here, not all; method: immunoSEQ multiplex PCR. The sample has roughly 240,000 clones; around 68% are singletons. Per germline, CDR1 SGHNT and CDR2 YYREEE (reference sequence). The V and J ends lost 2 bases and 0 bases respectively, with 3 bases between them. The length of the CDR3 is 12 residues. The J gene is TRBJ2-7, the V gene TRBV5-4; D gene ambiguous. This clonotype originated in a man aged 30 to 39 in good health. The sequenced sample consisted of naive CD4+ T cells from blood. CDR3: CASSFSSYEQYF. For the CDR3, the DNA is TGTGCCAGCAGCTTCAGCTCCTACGAGCAGTACTTC.